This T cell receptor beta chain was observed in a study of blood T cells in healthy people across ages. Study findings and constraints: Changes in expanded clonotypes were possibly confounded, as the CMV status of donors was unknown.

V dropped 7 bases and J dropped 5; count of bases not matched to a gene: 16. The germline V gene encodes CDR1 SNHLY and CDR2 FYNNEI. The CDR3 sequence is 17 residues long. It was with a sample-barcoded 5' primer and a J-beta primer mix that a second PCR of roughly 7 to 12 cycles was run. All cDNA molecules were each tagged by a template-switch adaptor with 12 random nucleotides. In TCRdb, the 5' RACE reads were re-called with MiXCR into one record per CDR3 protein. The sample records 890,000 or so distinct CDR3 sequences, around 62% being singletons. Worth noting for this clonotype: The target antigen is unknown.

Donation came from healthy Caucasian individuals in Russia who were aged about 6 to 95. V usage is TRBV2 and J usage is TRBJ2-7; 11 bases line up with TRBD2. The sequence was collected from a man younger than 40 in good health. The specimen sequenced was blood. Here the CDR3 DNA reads TGTGCCAGCATCCCAGGTGGGCTAGCGGGGGGCCTGCACGAGCAGTACTTC. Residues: CASIPGGLAGGLHEQYF.